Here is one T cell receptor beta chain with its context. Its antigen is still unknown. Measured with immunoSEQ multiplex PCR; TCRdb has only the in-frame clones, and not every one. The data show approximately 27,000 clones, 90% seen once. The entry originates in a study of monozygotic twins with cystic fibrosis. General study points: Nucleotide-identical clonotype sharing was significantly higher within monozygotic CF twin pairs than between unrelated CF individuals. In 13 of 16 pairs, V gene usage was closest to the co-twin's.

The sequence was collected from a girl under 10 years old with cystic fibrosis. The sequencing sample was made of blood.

CDR3 nucleotides: TGCGCCAGCAGCTTGGGAACAGGGTCCAGGGATGGCTACACCTTC. Amino acid sequence: CASSLGTGSRDGYTF. V and J are TRBV5-1 and TRBJ1-2; D perhaps matches TRBD1 (6 bases). Per germline, CDR1 SGHRS and CDR2 YFSETQ. Trimming removed 0 bases at V and 6 bases at J, with 15 bases between. The CDR3 is 15 residues long. The variable domain in full, with the rest retrieved from reference TRBV5-1 and TRBJ1-2, is KAGVTQTPRYLIKTRGQQVTLSCSPISGHRSVSWYQQTPGQGLQFLFEYFSETQRNKGNFPGRFSGRQFSNSRSEMNVSTLELGDSALYLCASSLGTGSRDGYTFGSGTRLTVV.